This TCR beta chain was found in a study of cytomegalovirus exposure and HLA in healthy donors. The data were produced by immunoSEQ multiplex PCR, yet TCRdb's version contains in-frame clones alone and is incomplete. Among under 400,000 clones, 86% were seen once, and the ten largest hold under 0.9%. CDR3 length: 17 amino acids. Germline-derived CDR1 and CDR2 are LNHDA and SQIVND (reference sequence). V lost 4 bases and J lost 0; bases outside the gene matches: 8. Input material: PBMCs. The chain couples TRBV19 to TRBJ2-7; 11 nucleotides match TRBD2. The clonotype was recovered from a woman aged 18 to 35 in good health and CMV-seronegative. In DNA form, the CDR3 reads TGTGCCAGTAGTAAGGGATCTAGCGGGAGGAGCTCCTACGAGCAGTACTTC. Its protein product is CASSKGSSGRSSYEQYF.